Below are 9 T cell receptor beta chains sequenced from a single sample in a study of shared clonotypes between healthy human individuals. Produced via immunoSEQ multiplex PCR; TCRdb's table is partial and in-frame only. Altogether 730,000 or so clones are present, approximately 75% being singletons, with the ten largest covering about 1.8%. Sequencing was performed on memory CD4+ T cells sorted from blood. The sample's subset: CD45RA-negative fraction. All receptors come from a woman aged 30 to 39 in good health.

The chain couples TRBV30 to TRBJ2-6; maybe TRBD1 (6 bases). Germline V gives CDR1 GTSNPN, CDR2 SVGIG (reference sequence). V was cut by 5 bases and J by 0 bases, with 11 bases left in between. This CDR3 spans 15 amino acids. The CDR3 reads CAWGTGSSGANVLTF. In DNA, the CDR3 is TGTGCCTGGGGCACAGGGAGCTCTGGGGCCAACGTCCTGACTTTC.

A word on this clone: At the DNA level, this CDR3 is encoded by other sequences in the same sample as well. The chain is built from TRBV7-2 and TRBJ2-3; 9 bases fit TRBD2. V dropped 2 bases and J dropped 2; count of bases not matched to a gene: 2. CDR3 size: 15 residues. Germline V gene data show CDR1 as SGHTA and CDR2 as FQGNSA. CDR3 in DNA: TGTGCCAGCAGCTTATTAGCGGGAGACACAGATACGCAGTATTTT. Its translation is CASSLLAGDTDTQYF.

The chain couples TRBV28 to TRBJ2-5; D is perhaps TRBD1 or TRBD2 (5 bases each). Looked up from germline, CDR1 is MDHEN and CDR2 is SYDVKM. The CDR3 spans 15 residues. Trimming took off 4 bases at V and 3 bases at J, with 15 bases between the two ends. The DNA for the CDR3 is TGTGCCAGCAGTTCCTCCCCGGGACGAGAAGAGACCCAGTACTTC. Translating gives CASSSSPGREETQYF.

CDR3: CASSRQGAYWEQYF. CDR3 sequence (DNA): TGTGCCAGTAGTCGCCAGGGTGCGTACTGGGAGCAGTACTTC. The chain is built from TRBV19 and TRBJ2-7; tentative D call: TRBD1 (5 bases). CDR3 length: 14 amino acids. Germline V gene lookup returns CDR1 LNHDA and CDR2 SQIVND (reference sequence). Trimming pared 5 bases from V and 7 bases from J, leaving 18 bases between.

A remark on this clone: A much larger clonotype is one base distant, so this may be a read error. The sample has other DNA sequences that encode this CDR3 too. The chain employs TRBV14 and TRBJ2-7, with unresolved D. Trimming stripped 0 bases from V and 0 bases from J, with 6 bases between. Germline CDR1 SGHDN, CDR2 FVKESK. The length of the CDR3 is 14 residues. CDR3 in amino acids: CASSQDASSYEQYF. CDR3 DNA: TGTGCCAGCAGCCAAGACGCCAGCTCCTACGAGCAGTACTTC. The whole variable domain, remainder taken from reference TRBV14 and TRBJ2-7, is EAGVTQFPSHSVIEKGQTVTLRCDPISGHDNLYWYRRVMGKEIKFLLHFVKESKQDESGMPNNRFLAERTGGTYSTLKVQPAELEDSGVYFCASSQDASSYEQYFGPGTRLTVT.

This clone has only one observation. The chain recombines TRBV9 with TRBJ2-3; TRBD2 matches 7 bases. Losses at the gene ends were 0 bases for V and 5 bases for J; bases not matched to a gene: 3. The germline V gene has CDR1 SGDLS and CDR2 YYNGEE. The CDR3 length is 14 residues. This chain's CDR3 is CASSVGGSLDTQYF. The CDR3 DNA is TGTGCCAGCAGCGTAGGCGGGAGCCTAGATACGCAGTATTTT.

This chain connects TRBV19 to TRBJ1-5; 7 bases are shared with TRBD1. V was clipped by 6 bases and J by 6 bases; unmatched bases: 8. Germline lookup yields CDR1 LNHDA and CDR2 SQIVND (reference sequence). The CDR3 length is 14 residues. CDR3 DNA: TGTGCCAGTAGGCCGACAGGGAGAGGTCAGCCCCAGCATTTT. Translating it yields CASRPTGRGQPQHF.

The chain employs TRBV14 and TRBJ1-3; a weak D match, TRBD1 (5 bases). Trimming stripped 5 bases from V and 0 bases from J, with 14 bases between. The CDR3 contains 16 residues. Per the germline V gene, CDR1 is SGHDN and CDR2 is FVKESK. The chain's CDR3 is CASSVTGPLSGNTIYF. In DNA, the CDR3 is TGTGCCAGCAGCGTCACAGGACCCCTCTCTGGAAACACCATATATTTT.

This CDR3 is CASSQVGAEETQYF. As DNA, the CDR3 is TGCGCCAGCAGCCAAGTCGGGGCCGAAGAGACCCAGTACTTC. V gene TRBV4-1 combines with J gene TRBJ2-5, with D perhaps matching TRBD1 or TRBD2 (5 bases each). This CDR3 is built from 14 residues. Germline V CDR1 and CDR2: MGHRA, YSYEKL. Trimming took 1 base from V and 3 from J, leaving 9 bases between them.